The subject of this entry is one T cell receptor (beta chain). The antigen remains undetermined. The entry originates in a study of vaccination effects on CD4 cells after COVID-19. Turning to the study itself: It was two doses of either the BNT162b2 or mRNA-1273 vaccine that participants received.

When 10 to 11 days of culture had elapsed, CD4+ T cells were isolated. None of the vaccinated had previously contracted SARS-CoV-2, and their nucleocapsid antibodies tested negative. Findings and limits, study-wide: The study found marked clonal contraction of infection- and vaccine-induced clones late after vaccination.

The germline gives CDR1 LNHDA, CDR2 SQIVND (reference sequence). V trimming: 1 base; J trimming: 4 bases; junction bases outside the gene matches: 6. The CDR3 totals 15 residues. The method was immunoSEQ multiplex PCR; TCRdb's version includes in-frame clones alone and lacks a portion of them. Seen here are tens of thousands of clones, about 67% observed once, and the top ten hold about 5%. Sequencing was performed on CD4+ T cells from PBMCs cultured without peptide, taken before COVID-19 vaccination. The receptor's source is a human donor who received a COVID-19 vaccine. The rearrangement links TRBV19 to TRBJ2-5, with TRBD2 matching over 7 bases. CDR3 loop: CASSIAGREGETQYF. CDR3 in DNA: TGTGCCAGTAGTATAGCGGGCAGGGAGGGAGAGACCCAGTACTTC.